This T cell receptor (beta chain) emerged from a study of cytomegalovirus exposure and HLA in healthy donors. Findings of the study overall: The study designated around 150 TCR beta chains cytomegalovirus-associated. The tendency of first-cohort TCR clusters to co-occur in the 110 or so validation repertoires emerged from a later analysis. TCR sequences were mostly rare, though some public TCRs occurred in many donors.

The CDR3 loop spans 13 amino acids. It was the roughly 130-subject validation cohort, separate from the roughly 700-subject first cohort, to which the donors belonged. On this clone: Its antigen is currently unknown.

Assay: immunoSEQ multiplex PCR; the TCRdb copy retains only in-frame clones and omits some. This sample has about 180,000 clones; 86% occur once, and the top ten carry approximately 2.6%. Sample: PBMCs. This receptor was obtained from a young man in good health and CMV-seropositive. The chain employs TRBV21-1 and TRBJ1-5. TRBV21-1 constitutes a pseudogene. The CDR3 region has the DNA TGCGGGAACATGATTCGGGAGTGGCAGCCCCAGCATTTT. Translated: CGNMIREWQPQHF.